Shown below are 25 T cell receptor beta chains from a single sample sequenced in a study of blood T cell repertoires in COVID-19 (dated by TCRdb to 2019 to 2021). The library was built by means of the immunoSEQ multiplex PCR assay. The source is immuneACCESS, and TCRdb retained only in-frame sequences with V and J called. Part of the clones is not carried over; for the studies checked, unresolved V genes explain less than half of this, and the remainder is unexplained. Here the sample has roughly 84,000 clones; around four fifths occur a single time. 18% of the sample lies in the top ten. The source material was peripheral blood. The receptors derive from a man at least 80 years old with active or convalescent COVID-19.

The DNA for the CDR3 is TGTGCCAGCAGTCTGACCCCCACGGGGGGAAACACCATATATTTT. This codes for CASSLTPTGGNTIYF. The V gene is TRBV6-5, the J gene TRBJ1-3; D not certain. V lost 5 bases and J 4 bases, leaving 15 bases between the germline ends. CDR3 length: 15 amino acids. The germline V gene encodes CDR1 MNHEY and CDR2 SVGAGI.

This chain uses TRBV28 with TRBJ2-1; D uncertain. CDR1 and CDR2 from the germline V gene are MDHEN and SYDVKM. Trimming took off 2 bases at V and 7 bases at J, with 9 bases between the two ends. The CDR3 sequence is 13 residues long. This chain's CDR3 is CASSLPGPNEQFF. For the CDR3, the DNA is TGTGCCAGCAGTTTACCTGGGCCTAATGAGCAGTTCTTC.

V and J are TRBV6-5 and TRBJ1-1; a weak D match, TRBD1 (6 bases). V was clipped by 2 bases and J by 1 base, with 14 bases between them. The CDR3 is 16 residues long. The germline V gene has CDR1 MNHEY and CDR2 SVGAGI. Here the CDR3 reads CASSYLQGRGNTEAFF. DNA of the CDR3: TGTGCCAGCAGTTACCTACAGGGTAGGGGGAACACTGAAGCTTTCTTT.

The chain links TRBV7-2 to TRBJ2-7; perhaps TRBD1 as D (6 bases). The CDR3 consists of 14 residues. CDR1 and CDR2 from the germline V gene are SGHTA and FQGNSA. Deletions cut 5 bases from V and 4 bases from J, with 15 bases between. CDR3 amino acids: CASSEGVGGYEQYV. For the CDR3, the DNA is TGTGCCAGCAGCGAGGGTGTAGGGGGATACGAGCAGTACGTC.

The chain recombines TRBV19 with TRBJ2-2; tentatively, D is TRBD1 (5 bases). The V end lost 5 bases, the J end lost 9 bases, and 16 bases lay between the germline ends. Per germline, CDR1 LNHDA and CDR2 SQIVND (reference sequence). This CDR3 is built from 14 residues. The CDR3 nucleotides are TGTGCCAGTAGTTCTCAGGGCGCCCCACGGGAGCTGTTTTTT. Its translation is CASSSQGAPRELFF. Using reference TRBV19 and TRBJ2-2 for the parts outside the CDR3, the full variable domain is DGGITQSPKYLFRKEGQNVTLSCEQNLNHDAMYWYRQDPGQGLRLIYYSQIVNDFQKGDIAEGYSVSREKKESFPLTVTSAQKNPTAFYLCASSSQGAPRELFFGEGSRLTVL.

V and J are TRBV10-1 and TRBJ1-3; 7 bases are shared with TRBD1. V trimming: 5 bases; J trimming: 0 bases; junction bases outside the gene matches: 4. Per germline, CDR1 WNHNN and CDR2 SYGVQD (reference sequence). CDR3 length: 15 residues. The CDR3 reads CASSWDRSSGNTIYF. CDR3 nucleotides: TGCGCCAGCAGTTGGGACAGAAGCTCTGGAAACACCATATATTTT.

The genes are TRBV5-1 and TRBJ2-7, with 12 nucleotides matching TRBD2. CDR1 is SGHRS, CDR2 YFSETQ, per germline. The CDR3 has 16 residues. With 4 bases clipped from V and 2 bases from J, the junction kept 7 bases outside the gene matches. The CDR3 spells CASSLASGRGPYEQYV. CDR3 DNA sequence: TGCGCCAGCAGCCTAGCTAGCGGGAGGGGGCCCTACGAGCAGTACGTC.

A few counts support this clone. The CDR3 sequence: CASSLALDRLYTF. Written as DNA, the CDR3 is TGTGCCAGCAGCTTAGCCCTGGACAGACTCTACACCTTC. The rearrangement links TRBV11-2 to TRBJ1-2, with D perhaps TRBD1 (6 bases). This CDR3 region has 13 residues. Germline V gene data show CDR1 as SGHAT and CDR2 as FQNNGV. V dropped 1 base and J dropped 10 bases, with 13 bases sitting between them.

CDR3 region: CASSLGRAATGELFF. The CDR3 DNA reads TGTGCCAGCTCACTCGGGAGGGCCGCCACCGGGGAGCTGTTTTTT. This chain links TRBV18 with TRBJ2-2; 8 bases map to TRBD2. Trimming at V came to 4 bases and at J to 4 bases, leaving 5 bases not matched to a gene. CDR1 KGHSH and CDR2 LQKENI come from the germline V gene. CDR3 length: 15 residues.

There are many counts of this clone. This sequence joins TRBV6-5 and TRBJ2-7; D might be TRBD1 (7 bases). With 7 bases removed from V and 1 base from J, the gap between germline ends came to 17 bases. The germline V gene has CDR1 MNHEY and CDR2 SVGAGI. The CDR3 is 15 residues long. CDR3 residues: CASNLGGAGSYEQYV. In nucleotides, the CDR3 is TGTGCCAGCAACCTAGGGGGCGCGGGATCCTACGAGCAGTACGTC.

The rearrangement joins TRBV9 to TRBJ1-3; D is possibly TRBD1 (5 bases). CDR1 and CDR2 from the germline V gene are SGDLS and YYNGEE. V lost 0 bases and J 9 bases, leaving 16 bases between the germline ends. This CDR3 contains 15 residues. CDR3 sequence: CASSVDGPGQVTIYF. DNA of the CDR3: TGTGCCAGCAGCGTAGATGGGCCAGGGCAAGTCACCATATATTTT.

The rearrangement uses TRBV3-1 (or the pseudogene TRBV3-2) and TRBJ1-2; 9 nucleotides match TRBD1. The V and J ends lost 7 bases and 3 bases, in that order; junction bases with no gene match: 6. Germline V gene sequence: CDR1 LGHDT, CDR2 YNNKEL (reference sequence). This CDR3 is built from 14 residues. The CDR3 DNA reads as TGTGCCAGCACTGAGGGACAGGGAGACTATGGCTACACCTTC. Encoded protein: CASTEGQGDYGYTF.

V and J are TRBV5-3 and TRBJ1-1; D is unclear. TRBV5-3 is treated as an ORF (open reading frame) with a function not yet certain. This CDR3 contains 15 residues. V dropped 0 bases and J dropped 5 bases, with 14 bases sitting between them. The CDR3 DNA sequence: TGTGCCAGAAGCTTGGCACGAGGGCCGAAGACTGAAGCTTTCTTT. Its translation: CARSLARGPKTEAFF.

CDR3 amino acids: CASSLTSGTDTQYF. DNA of the CDR3: TGCGCCAGCAGCCTGACTAGCGGCACAGATACGCAGTATTTT. The chain uses TRBV5-1 and TRBJ2-3; TRBD2 matches 8 bases. Germline assignment: CDR1 SGHRS and CDR2 YFSETQ. Losses at the gene ends were 4 bases for V and 1 base for J; bases not matched to a gene: 2. CDR3 length equals 14 residues.

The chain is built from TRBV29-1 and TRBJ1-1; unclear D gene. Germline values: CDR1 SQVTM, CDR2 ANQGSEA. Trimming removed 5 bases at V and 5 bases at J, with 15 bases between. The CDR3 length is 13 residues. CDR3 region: CSVYHSSGTEAFF. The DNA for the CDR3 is TGCAGCGTTTACCACAGCTCGGGGACTGAAGCTTTCTTT.

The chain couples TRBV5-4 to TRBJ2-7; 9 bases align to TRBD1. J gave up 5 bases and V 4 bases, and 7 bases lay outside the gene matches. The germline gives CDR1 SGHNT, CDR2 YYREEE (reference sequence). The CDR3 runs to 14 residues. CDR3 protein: CASSPAGQGHEQYV. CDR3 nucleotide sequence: TGTGCCAGCAGCCCCGCGGGACAGGGTCACGAGCAGTACGTC.

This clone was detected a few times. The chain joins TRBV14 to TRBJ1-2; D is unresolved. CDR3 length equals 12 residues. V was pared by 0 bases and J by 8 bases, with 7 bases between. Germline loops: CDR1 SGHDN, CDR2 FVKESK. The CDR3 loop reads CASSQDWRGYTF. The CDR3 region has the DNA TGTGCCAGCAGCCAAGATTGGAGGGGCTACACCTTC.

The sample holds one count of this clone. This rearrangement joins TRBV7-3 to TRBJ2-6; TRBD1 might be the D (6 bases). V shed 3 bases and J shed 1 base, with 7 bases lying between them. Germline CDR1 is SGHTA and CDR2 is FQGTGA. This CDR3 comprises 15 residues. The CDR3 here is CASSLDSSGANVLTF. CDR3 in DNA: TGTGCCAGCAGCTTGGACAGTTCTGGGGCCAACGTCCTGACTTTC.

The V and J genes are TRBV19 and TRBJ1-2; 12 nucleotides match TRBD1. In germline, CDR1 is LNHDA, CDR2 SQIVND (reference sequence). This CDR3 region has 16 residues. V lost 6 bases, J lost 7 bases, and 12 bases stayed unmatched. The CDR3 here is CASRRGQGAQLAGYTF. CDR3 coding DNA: TGTGCCAGTAGACGGGGACAGGGGGCGCAATTGGCTGGCTACACCTTC.

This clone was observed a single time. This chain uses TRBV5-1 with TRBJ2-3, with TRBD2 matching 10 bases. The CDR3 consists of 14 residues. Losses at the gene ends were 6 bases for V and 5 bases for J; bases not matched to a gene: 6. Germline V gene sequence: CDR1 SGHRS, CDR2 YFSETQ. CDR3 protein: CASKSGGAKDTQYF. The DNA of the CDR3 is TGCGCCAGCAAAAGCGGGGGGGCTAAAGATACGCAGTATTTT.

The CDR3 bases are TGTGCCAGCAGCTTAGAGGGACAGACCACAGATACGCAGTATTTT. Translation gives CASSLEGQTTDTQYF. The chain employs TRBV7-9 and TRBJ2-3; TRBD1 aligns across 7 bases. The CDR3 consists of 15 residues. Trimming removed 1 base from V and 2 bases from J; junction bases left unmatched: 3. Germline CDR1 and CDR2: SEHNR and FQNEAQ (reference sequence).

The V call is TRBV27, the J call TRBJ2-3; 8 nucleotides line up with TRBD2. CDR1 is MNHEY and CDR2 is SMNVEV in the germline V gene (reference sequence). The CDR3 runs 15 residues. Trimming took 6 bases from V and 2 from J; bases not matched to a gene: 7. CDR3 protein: CASRRSGAFTDTQYF. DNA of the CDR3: TGTGCCAGCAGACGTAGCGGGGCTTTCACAGATACGCAGTATTTT.

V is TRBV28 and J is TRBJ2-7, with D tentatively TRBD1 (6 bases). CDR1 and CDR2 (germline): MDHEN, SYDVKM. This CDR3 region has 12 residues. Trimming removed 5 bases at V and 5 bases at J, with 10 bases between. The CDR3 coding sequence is TGTGCCAGCAGTGTACAGGGTAACGAGCAGTACGTC. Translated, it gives CASSVQGNEQYV.

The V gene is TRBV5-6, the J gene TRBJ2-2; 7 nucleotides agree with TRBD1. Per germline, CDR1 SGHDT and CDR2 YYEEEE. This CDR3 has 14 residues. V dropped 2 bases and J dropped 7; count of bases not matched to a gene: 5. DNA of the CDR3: TGTGCCAGCAGCTTCGCGACAGGGTTCGGGGAGCTGTTTTTT. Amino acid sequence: CASSFATGFGELFF.

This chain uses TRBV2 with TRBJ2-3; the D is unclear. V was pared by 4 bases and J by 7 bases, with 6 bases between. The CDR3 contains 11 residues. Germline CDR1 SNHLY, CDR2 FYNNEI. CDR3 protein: CASSALYTQYF. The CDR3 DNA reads TGTGCCAGCAGTGCCCTTTATACGCAGTATTTT.